The clone carrying this T cell receptor (beta chain) was recorded a few times. A second PCR, run for about 7 to 11 cycles, used a sample-barcoded 5' primer plus a J-beta primer mix. Each CDR3 protein gets one entry after TCRdb re-called the 5' RACE reads with MiXCR. The sample yields about 580,000 distinct CDR3 sequences, around 50% seen once. This sample was included in a study of blood T cells in healthy people across ages. CDR1 is SGHRS and CDR2 is YFSETQ in the germline V gene. J lost 2 bases, V lost 4 bases, and 5 bases had no gene match. This CDR3 comprises 14 residues. What was sequenced was blood. The source is a man aged 80 or over in good health. This chain joins TRBV5-1 and TRBJ2-7; TRBD1 agrees at 8 bases. The CDR3 loop reads CASSIQGDAYEQYF. CDR3 nucleotides: TGCGCCAGCAGCATACAGGGGGACGCCTACGAGCAGTACTTC.